Below are 17 T cell receptor beta chains sequenced from a single sample in a study of graft-versus-host responses after intestinal transplantation. The authors processed graft tissue to release intraepithelial and lamina propria lymphocytes. Libraries were prepared by immunoSEQ multiplex PCR; TCRdb keeps only in-frame clonotypes and omits some of them. Of 3,000 to 3,500 clones in the sample, 74% were seen once. Sequencing was performed on ileum tissue, taken approximately 5 and 7 days after intestinal transplantation. All receptors come from a human patient who received an intestinal transplant, so some T cells may come from the graft donor.

The chain recombines TRBV27 with TRBJ1-5; D uncertain. V shed 2 bases and J shed 6 bases, with 8 bases lying between them. Germline assignment: CDR1 MNHEY and CDR2 SMNVEV (reference sequence). This CDR3 contains 13 residues. CDR3 DNA: TGTGCCAGCAGTTTAAATCAGTTTCAGCCCCAGCATTTT. This translates into CASSLNQFQPQHF.

The rearrangement links TRBV5-1 to TRBJ1-3; D gene uncertain. The V end was cut by 4 bases, the J end by 3 bases, with 14 bases between. Germline V lookup: CDR1 SGHRS, CDR2 YFSETQ. The CDR3 covers 15 residues. CDR3 nucleotide sequence: TGCGCCAGCAGCGTGACCGGGGAGAGTGGAAACACCATATATTTT. Amino acids: CASSVTGESGNTIYF.

The V and J genes are TRBV19 and TRBJ2-1; TRBD1 aligns across 10 bases. J was trimmed by 6 bases and V by 7 bases; bases with no gene match: 9. The germline V gene has CDR1 LNHDA and CDR2 SQIVND (reference sequence). The CDR3 loop spans 15 amino acids. In nucleotides, the CDR3 is TGTGCCAGTACCCCCGGGACAGGGGTGGGCAATGAGCAGTTCTTC. This translates into CASTPGTGVGNEQFF.

In this sample, this clone turned up once. This chain connects TRBV9 to TRBJ2-7; D remains unclear. Germline V gives CDR1 SGDLS, CDR2 YYNGEE. V was pared by 0 bases and J by 2 bases, with 12 bases between. The CDR3 consists of 15 residues. The CDR3 region is CASSVGSVGTYEQYF. The CDR3 DNA follows: TGTGCCAGCAGCGTAGGGTCAGTAGGGACCTACGAGCAGTACTTC.

The chain carries TRBV11-3 and TRBJ1-1; a weak D match, TRBD1 (5 bases). The V end lost 2 bases, the J end lost 1 base, and 11 bases lay between the germline ends. CDR3 length equals 15 residues. Germline assignment: CDR1 SGHNT and CDR2 YENEEA. The CDR3 loop is CASSLPVGRNTEAFF. The CDR3 DNA sequence: TGTGCCAGCAGCTTACCTGTGGGGCGGAACACTGAAGCTTTCTTT.

The chain employs TRBV7-6 and TRBJ2-7; D might be TRBD2 (6 bases). This CDR3 region has 15 residues. V was pared by 2 bases and J by 0 bases, with 11 bases between. Germline values: CDR1 SGHVS, CDR2 FNYEAQ. The CDR3 region has the DNA TGTGCCAGCAGCTTATTCGGGACTGGCTCCTACGAGCAGTACTTC. Translated, it gives CASSLFGTGSYEQYF.

This chain links TRBV10-1 with TRBJ2-3; either TRBD1 or TRBD2 may supply D (5 bases each). The CDR3 consists of 15 residues. V dropped 0 bases and J dropped 4 bases, with 11 bases sitting between them. Germline V gene sequence: CDR1 WNHNN, CDR2 SYGVQD (reference sequence). CDR3 sequence reads: CASSESISGPDTQYF. The DNA for the CDR3 is TGCGCCAGCAGTGAGTCGATCTCGGGGCCAGATACGCAGTATTTT.

This clone showed up just a few times. V gene TRBV25-1 combines with J gene TRBJ2-2, with 10 bases lining up with TRBD2. The V gene end was trimmed by 4 bases and the J gene end by 4 bases; junction bases not matched to a gene: 0. The CDR3 totals 14 residues. Germline lookup yields CDR1 MGHDK and CDR2 SYGVNS. CDR3 sequence reads: CASSGLAGTGELFF. CDR3 sequence (DNA): TGTGCCAGCAGTGGACTAGCGGGCACCGGGGAGCTGTTTTTT.

The chain uses TRBV28 and TRBJ2-1; perhaps TRBD1 as D (6 bases). V shed 3 bases and J shed 6 bases, with 6 bases lying between them. The germline V gene has CDR1 MDHEN and CDR2 SYDVKM. The CDR3 runs 12 residues. The CDR3 nucleotides are TGTGCCAGCAGTTTCAGGGGCAATGAGCAGTTCTTC. This gives the protein CASSFRGNEQFF.

The chain uses TRBV10-3 and TRBJ2-7; 8 nucleotides agree with TRBD2. V lost 4 bases, J lost 2 bases, and 4 bases stayed unmatched. Germline CDR1 ENHRY, CDR2 SYGVKD. This CDR3 has 14 amino acids. The CDR3 DNA reads as TGTGCCATCAGTGGATTTAGCGGGGCCTACGAGCAGTACTTC. Its translation is CAISGFSGAYEQYF.

V usage is TRBV25-1 and J usage is TRBJ1-5; D may be TRBD1 (5 bases). Germline V CDR1 and CDR2: MGHDK, SYGVNS. This CDR3 comprises 14 residues. V was clipped by 2 bases and J by 0 bases, with 5 bases between them. Here the CDR3 reads CASSEGHSNQPQHF. The CDR3, as DNA: TGTGCCAGCAGTGAAGGACATAGCAATCAGCCCCAGCATTTT.

This clone was counted a few times. The chain combines TRBV4-3 with TRBJ2-3; 11 bases fit TRBD2. The CDR3 consists of 18 residues. Per the germline V gene, CDR1 is LGHNA and CDR2 is YSLEER. V lost 1 base to trimming and J lost 2 bases; unmatched junction nucleotides: 8. The CDR3 reads CASSQGERLAGTTDTQYF. The CDR3 DNA sequence: TGCGCCAGCAGCCAAGGTGAGAGACTAGCGGGGACCACAGATACGCAGTATTTT.

This chain links TRBV5-1 with TRBJ2-1; TRBD2 matches 7 bases. Germline CDR1 SGHRS, CDR2 YFSETQ. This CDR3 comprises 15 residues. With V trimmed by 0 bases and J by 3 bases, 3 bases remained unmatched. CDR3 bases: TGCGCCAGCAGCTTGGTTGCGGGAGTCTACAATGAGCAGTTCTTC. Translation gives CASSLVAGVYNEQFF.

The rearrangement links TRBV25-1 to TRBJ2-7; TRBD2 matches 9 bases. The CDR3 loop spans 14 amino acids. Germline-derived CDR1 and CDR2 are MGHDK and SYGVNS. The V and J ends lost 7 bases and 5 bases, in that order; junction bases with no gene match: 9. CDR3 DNA: TGTGCCAGCACCGAAGGTAGCGGGAGCCACGAGCAGTACTTC. Encoded protein: CASTEGSGSHEQYF.

Written as DNA, the CDR3 is TGTGCCAGCAGTGACGTGAACACTGAAGCTTTCTTT. It yields the protein CASSDVNTEAFF. This chain uses TRBV25-1 with TRBJ1-1; D gene ambiguous. The V end was cut by 3 bases, the J end by 0 bases, with 2 bases between. Per germline, CDR1 MGHDK and CDR2 SYGVNS. The CDR3 has 12 amino acids.

This clone was seen just once. J is TRBJ1-4 and V is TRBV10-3; 10 positions agree with TRBD1. CDR3 length: 13 amino acids. The V gene's germline CDR1 is ENHRY and CDR2 SYGVKD. The trim removed 4 bases at V and 7 bases at J, leaving 0 bases unmatched. CDR3 bases: TGTGCCATCAGTGGGACAGGGGGTGAAAAACTGTTTTTT. This sequence encodes CAISGTGGEKLFF.

The chain uses TRBV25-1 and TRBJ2-2, with D unresolved. Trimming left V 5 bases short and J 4 bases short, with 5 bases between. The CDR3 extends over 12 amino acids. CDR1 and CDR2 from the germline V gene are MGHDK and SYGVNS. The CDR3 loop reads CASSPGTGELFF. CDR3 nucleotides: TGTGCCAGCAGTCCGGGCACCGGGGAGCTGTTTTTT.